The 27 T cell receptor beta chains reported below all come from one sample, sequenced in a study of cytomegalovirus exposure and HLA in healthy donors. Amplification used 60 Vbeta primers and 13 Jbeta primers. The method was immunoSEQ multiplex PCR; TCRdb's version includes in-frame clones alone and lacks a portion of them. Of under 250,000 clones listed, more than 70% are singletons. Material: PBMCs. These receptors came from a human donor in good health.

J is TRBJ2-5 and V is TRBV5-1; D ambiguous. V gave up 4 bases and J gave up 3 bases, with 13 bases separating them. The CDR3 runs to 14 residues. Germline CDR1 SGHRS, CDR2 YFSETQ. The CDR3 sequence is CASSPPEIEETQYF. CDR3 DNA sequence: TGCGCCAGCAGCCCCCCGGAGATTGAAGAGACCCAGTACTTC.

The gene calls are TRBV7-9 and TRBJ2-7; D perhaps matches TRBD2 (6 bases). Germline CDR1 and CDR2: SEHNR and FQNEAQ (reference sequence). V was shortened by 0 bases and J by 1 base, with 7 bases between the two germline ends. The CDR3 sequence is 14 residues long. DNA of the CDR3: TGTGCCAGCAGCTTAGCCGGGGGATCCTACGAGCAGTACTTC. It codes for CASSLAGGSYEQYF.

The CDR3 nucleotides read TGTGCCAGCAGCTTAGGGGGACTAGCGGCTCCCTACGAGCAGTACTTC. Translated, it gives CASSLGGLAAPYEQYF. This chain connects TRBV7-6 to TRBJ2-7; 11 nucleotides align to TRBD2. The germline V gene has CDR1 SGHVS and CDR2 FNYEAQ. J gave up 2 bases and V 1 base, and 4 bases lay outside the gene matches. The length of the CDR3 is 16 residues.

CDR3 protein: CASSQDGAGSTDTQYF. The CDR3 DNA is TGCGCCAGCAGCCAAGATGGAGCGGGTAGCACAGATACGCAGTATTTT. V usage is TRBV4-1 and J usage is TRBJ2-3, with D possibly TRBD2 on 6 matching bases. There are 16 residues in the CDR3. V was cut by 0 bases and J by 0 bases, with 10 bases left in between. Germline V CDR1 and CDR2: MGHRA, YSYEKL.

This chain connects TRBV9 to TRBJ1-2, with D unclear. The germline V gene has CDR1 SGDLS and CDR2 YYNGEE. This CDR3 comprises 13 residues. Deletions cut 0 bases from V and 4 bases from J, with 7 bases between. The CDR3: CASSVDSSYGYTF. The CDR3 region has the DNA TGTGCCAGCAGCGTAGATTCTTCCTATGGCTACACCTTC. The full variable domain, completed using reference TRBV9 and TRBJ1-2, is DSGVTQTPKHLITATGQRVTLRCSPRSGDLSVYWYQQSLDQGLQFLIQYYNGEERAKGNILERFSAQQFPDLHSELNLSSLELGDSALYFCASSVDSSYGYTFGSGTRLTVV.

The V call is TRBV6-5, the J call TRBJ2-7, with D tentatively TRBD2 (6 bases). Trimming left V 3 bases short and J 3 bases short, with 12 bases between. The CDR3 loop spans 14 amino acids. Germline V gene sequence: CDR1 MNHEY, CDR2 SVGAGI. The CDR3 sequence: CASSYGGSHYEQYF. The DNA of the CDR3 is TGTGCCAGCAGTTATGGGGGGTCCCACTACGAGCAGTACTTC.

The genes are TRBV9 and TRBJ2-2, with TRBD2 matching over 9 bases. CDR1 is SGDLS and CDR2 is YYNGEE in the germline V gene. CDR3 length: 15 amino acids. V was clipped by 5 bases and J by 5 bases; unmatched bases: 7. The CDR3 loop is CASSGSGRRTGELFF. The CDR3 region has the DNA TGTGCCAGCAGTGGGAGCGGGAGGAGGACCGGGGAGCTGTTTTTT. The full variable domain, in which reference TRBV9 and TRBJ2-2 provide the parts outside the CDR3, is DSGVTQTPKHLITATGQRVTLRCSPRSGDLSVYWYQQSLDQGLQFLIQYYNGEERAKGNILERFSAQQFPDLHSELNLSSLELGDSALYFCASSGSGRRTGELFFGEGSRLTVL.

The CDR3 loop reads CASSRDSNTEAFF. The CDR3 DNA reads as TGTGCCAGCAGTAGGGACAGTAACACTGAAGCTTTCTTT. The chain combines TRBV28 with TRBJ1-1; 7 nucleotides line up with TRBD1. Germline CDR1 reads MDHEN; CDR2 reads SYDVKM. V shed 5 bases and J 2 bases; nucleotides not matched to a gene: 2. This CDR3 has 13 amino acids.

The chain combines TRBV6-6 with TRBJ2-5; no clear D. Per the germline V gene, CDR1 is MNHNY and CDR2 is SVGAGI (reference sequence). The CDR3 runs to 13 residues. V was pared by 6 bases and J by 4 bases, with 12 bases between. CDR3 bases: TGTGCCAGCAGCAACAGTTTTCTAGAGACCCAGTACTTC. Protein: CASSNSFLETQYF.

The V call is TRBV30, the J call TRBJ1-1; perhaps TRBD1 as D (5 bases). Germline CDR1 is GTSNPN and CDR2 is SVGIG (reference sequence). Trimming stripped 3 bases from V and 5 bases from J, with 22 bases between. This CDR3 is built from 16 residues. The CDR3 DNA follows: TGTGCCTGGAGGGTTCCGTGGTTTGGGGAGGGGACTGAAGCTTTCTTT. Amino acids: CAWRVPWFGEGTEAFF.

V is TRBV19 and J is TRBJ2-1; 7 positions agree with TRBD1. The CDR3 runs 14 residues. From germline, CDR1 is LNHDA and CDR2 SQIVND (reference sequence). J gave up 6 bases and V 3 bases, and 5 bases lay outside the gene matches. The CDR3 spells CASSMTGWSNEQFF. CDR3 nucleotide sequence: TGTGCCAGTAGTATGACAGGGTGGAGCAATGAGCAGTTCTTC.

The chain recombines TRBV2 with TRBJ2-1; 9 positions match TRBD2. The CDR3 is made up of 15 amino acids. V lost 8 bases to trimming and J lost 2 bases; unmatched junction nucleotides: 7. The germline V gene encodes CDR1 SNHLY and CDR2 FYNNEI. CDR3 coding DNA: TGTGCCAGCCGAGAAGCGGGAGGCCCCTACAATGAGCAGTTCTTC. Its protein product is CASREAGGPYNEQFF. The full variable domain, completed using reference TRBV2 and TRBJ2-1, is EPEVTQTPSHQVTQMGQEVILRCVPISNHLYFYWYRQILGQKVEFLVSFYNNEISEKSEIFDDQFSVERPDGSNFTLKIRSTKLEDSAMYFCASREAGGPYNEQFFGPGTRLTVL.

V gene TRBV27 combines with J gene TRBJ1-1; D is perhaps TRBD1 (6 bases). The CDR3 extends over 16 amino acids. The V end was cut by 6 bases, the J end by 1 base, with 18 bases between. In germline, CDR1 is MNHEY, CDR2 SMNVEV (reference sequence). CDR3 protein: CASSPIGQIRNTEAFF. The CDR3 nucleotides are TGTGCCAGCAGCCCTATCGGACAGATTAGGAACACTGAAGCTTTCTTT.

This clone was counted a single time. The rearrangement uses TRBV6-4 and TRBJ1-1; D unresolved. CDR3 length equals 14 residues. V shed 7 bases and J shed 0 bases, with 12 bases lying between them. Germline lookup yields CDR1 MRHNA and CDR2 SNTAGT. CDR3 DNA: TGTGCCAGCAAACCCACCACACTGAACACTGAAGCTTTCTTT. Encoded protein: CASKPTTLNTEAFF.

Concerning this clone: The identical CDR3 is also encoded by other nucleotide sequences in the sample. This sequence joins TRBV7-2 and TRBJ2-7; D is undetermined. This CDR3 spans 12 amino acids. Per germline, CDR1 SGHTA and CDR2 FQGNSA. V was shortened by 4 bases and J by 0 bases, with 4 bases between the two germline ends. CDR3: CASSSSSYEQYF. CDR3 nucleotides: TGTGCCAGCAGCTCCTCCTCCTACGAGCAGTACTTC.

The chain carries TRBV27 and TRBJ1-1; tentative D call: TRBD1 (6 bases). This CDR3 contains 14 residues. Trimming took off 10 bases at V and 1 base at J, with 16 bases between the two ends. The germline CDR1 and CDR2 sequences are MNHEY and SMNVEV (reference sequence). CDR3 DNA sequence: TGTGCCACCCGCCGGACAGATGAGAACACTGAAGCTTTCTTT. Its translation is CATRRTDENTEAFF.

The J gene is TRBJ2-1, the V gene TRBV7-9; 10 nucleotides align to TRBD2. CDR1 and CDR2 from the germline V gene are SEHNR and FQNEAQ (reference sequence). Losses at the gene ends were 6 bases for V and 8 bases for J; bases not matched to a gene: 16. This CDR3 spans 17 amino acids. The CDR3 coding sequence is TGTGCCAGCAGTTCCCGGACTAGCGGAGGCCCGGGGTATGAGCAGTTCTTC. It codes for CASSSRTSGGPGYEQFF.

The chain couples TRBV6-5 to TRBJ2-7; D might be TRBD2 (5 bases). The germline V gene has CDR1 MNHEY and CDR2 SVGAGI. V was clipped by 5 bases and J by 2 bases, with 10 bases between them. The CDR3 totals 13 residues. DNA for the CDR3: TGTGCCAGCAGTCGTCCCGGGGCCTACGAGCAGTACTTC. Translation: CASSRPGAYEQYF.

The DNA of the CDR3 is TGTGCCAGTAGTATATCAGGGAGGTTAAGTGAAAAACTGTTTTTT. It specifies CASSISGRLSEKLFF. The genes are TRBV19 and TRBJ1-4, with D possibly TRBD1 on 5 matching bases. Germline V CDR1 and CDR2: LNHDA, SQIVND (reference sequence). The V end lost 2 bases, the J end lost 7 bases, and 14 bases lay between the germline ends. This CDR3 comprises 15 residues.

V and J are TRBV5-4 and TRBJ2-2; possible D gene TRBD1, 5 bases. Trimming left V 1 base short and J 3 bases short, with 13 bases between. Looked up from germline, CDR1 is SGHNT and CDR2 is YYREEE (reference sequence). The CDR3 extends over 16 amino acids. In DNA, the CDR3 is TGTGCCAGCAGCTTGCAAGGGGCTATCGACACCGGGGAGCTGTTTTTT. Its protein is CASSLQGAIDTGELFF.

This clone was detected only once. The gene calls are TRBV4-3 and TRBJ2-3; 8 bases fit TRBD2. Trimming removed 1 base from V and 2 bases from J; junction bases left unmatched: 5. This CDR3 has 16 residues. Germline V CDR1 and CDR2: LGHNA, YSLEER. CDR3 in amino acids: CASSQGTSGVTDTQYF. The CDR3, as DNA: TGCGCCAGCAGCCAAGGCACTAGCGGAGTCACAGATACGCAGTATTTT.

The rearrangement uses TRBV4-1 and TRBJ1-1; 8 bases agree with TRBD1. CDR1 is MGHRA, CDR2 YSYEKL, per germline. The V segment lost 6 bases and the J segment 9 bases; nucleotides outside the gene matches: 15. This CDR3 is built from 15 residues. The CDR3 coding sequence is TGCGCCAGCAGGAGTTCAGGGGGCATGGGAACTAAAGCTTTCTTT. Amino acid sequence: CASRSSGGMGTKAFF.

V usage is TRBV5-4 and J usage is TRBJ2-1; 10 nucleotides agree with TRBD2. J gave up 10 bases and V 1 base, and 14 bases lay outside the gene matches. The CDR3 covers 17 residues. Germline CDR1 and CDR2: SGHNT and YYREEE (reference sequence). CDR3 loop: CASSLPEKREGRVEQFF. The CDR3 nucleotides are TGTGCCAGCAGCTTGCCCGAGAAGCGGGAGGGCCGCGTGGAGCAGTTCTTC.

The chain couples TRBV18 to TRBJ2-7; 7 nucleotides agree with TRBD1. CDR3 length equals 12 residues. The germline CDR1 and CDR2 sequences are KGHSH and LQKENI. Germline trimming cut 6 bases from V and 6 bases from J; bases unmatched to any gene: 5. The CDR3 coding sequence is TGTGCCAGCTCCCCCGACAGGGCCGAGCAGTACTTC. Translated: CASSPDRAEQYF. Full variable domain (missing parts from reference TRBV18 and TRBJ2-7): NAGVMQNPRHLVRRRGQEARLRCSPMKGHSHVYWYRQLPEEGLKFMVYLQKENIIDESGMPKERFSAEFPKEGPSILRIQQVVRGDSAAYFCASSPDRAEQYFGPGTRLTVT.

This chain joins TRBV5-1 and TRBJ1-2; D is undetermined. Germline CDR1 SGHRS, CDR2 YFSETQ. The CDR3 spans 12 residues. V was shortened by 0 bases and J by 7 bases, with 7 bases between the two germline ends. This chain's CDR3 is CASSLVGSGYTF. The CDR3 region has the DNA TGCGCCAGCAGCTTGGTTGGCAGTGGCTACACCTTC.

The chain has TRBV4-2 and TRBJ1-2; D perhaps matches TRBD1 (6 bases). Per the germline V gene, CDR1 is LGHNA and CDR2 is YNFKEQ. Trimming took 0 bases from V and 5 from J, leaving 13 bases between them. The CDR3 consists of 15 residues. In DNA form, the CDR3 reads TGTGCCAGCAGCCAAGATCGGGTGGGGGCATATGGCTACACCTTC. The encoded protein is CASSQDRVGAYGYTF.

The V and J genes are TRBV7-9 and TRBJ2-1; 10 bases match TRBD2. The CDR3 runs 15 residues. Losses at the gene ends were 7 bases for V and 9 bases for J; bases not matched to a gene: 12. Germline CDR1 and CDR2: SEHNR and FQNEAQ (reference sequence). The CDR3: CASTASGSEWGEQFF. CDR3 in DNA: TGTGCCAGCACAGCTAGCGGGAGTGAGTGGGGTGAGCAGTTCTTC.